Presented here are 14 T cell receptor beta chains from one specimen sequenced in a study of blood T cell repertoires in COVID-19. Profiling relied on immunoSEQ multiplex PCR, and the TCRdb table lists in-frame clones only, not all of them. The profile shows approximately 360,000 clones, over 75% of them singletons. The sample consisted of PBMCs or T cells enriched from blood (not recorded which). The source of these receptors is a young woman with acute COVID-19.

J is TRBJ2-7 and V is TRBV20-1; maybe TRBD2 (5 bases). Trimming took 3 bases from V and 7 from J, leaving 10 bases between them. The CDR3 is 11 amino acids. From germline, CDR1 is DFQATT and CDR2 SNEGSKA (reference sequence). The CDR3 sequence: CSASRGSEQYF. CDR3 nucleotide sequence: TGCAGTGCTAGTCGCGGGTCTGAGCAGTACTTC.

The chain employs TRBV5-1 and TRBJ2-3; D call uncertain. Trimming removed 1 base from V and 1 base from J, with 4 bases in between. The V gene's germline CDR1 is SGHRS and CDR2 YFSETQ. The CDR3 covers 13 residues. CDR3 residues: CASSLIGTDTQYF. The CDR3, as DNA: TGCGCCAGCAGCTTGATCGGCACAGATACGCAGTATTTT. Full variable domain (rest looked up from reference TRBV5-1 and TRBJ2-3): KAGVTQTPRYLIKTRGQQVTLSCSPISGHRSVSWYQQTPGQGLQFLFEYFSETQRNKGNFPGRFSGRQFSNSRSEMNVSTLELGDSALYLCASSLIGTDTQYFGPGTRLTVL.

This chain joins TRBV9 and TRBJ1-2, with D unresolved. The V end lost 0 bases, the J end lost 5 bases, and 14 bases lay between the germline ends. The CDR3 runs 15 residues. The V gene's germline CDR1 is SGDLS and CDR2 YYNGEE. The CDR3 sequence is CASSVEPSESYGYTF. In DNA, the CDR3 is TGTGCCAGCAGCGTAGAACCAAGCGAAAGTTATGGCTACACCTTC.

The V call is TRBV19, the J call TRBJ2-7; TRBD1 agrees at 8 bases. The trim removed 9 bases at V and 5 bases at J, leaving 6 bases unmatched. The CDR3 runs to 12 residues. Per germline, CDR1 LNHDA and CDR2 SQIVND (reference sequence). The CDR3 sequence: CASRQGQDEQYF. CDR3 bases: TGTGCCAGCCGACAGGGACAGGACGAGCAGTACTTC.

The rearrangement links TRBV7-2 to TRBJ2-1; the match to TRBD2 covers 10 bases. The CDR3 is 17 amino acids. Germline CDR1 SGHTA, CDR2 FQGNSA. The J segment lost 9 bases and the V segment lost 6 bases, leaving 17 bases of the junction unmatched. CDR3 nucleotide sequence: TGTGCCAGCAGTCTAGTCCCCACAGCGGGGGGGCCTGGTGAGCAGTTCTTC. Translating it yields CASSLVPTAGGPGEQFF.

This clone was counted a single time. V and J are TRBV7-2 and TRBJ2-7; TRBD1 matches at 7 bases. Trimming took 5 bases from V and 5 from J; bases not matched to a gene: 6. This CDR3 comprises 13 residues. Germline CDR1 and CDR2: SGHTA and FQGNSA. The chain's CDR3 is CASSPGQNNEQYF. As DNA, the CDR3 is TGTGCCAGCAGCCCGGGACAGAACAACGAGCAGTACTTC.

The rearrangement joins TRBV6-2 or TRBV6-3 to TRBJ1-1; D might be TRBD1 (6 bases). This CDR3 comprises 16 residues. The germline V and J ends were trimmed by 0 bases and 5 bases, with 16 bases remaining between them. Germline-derived CDR1 and CDR2 are MNHEY and SVGEGT. The CDR3: CASSYSKVQGETEAFF. The CDR3, as DNA: TGTGCCAGCAGTTACTCGAAGGTACAGGGTGAAACTGAAGCTTTCTTT.

The rearrangement joins TRBV3-1 (or the pseudogene TRBV3-2) to TRBJ2-7, with 7 bases that match TRBD1. The V gene end was trimmed by 2 bases and the J gene end by 3 bases; junction bases not matched to a gene: 7. Per the germline V gene, CDR1 is LGHDT and CDR2 is YNNKEL (reference sequence). The CDR3 covers 15 residues. CDR3 protein: CASSQRGLELYEQYF. DNA of the CDR3: TGTGCCAGCAGCCAAAGGGGGCTAGAACTCTACGAGCAGTACTTC.

V usage is TRBV30 and J usage is TRBJ1-6; 7 positions agree with TRBD1. Germline V lookup: CDR1 GTSNPN, CDR2 SVGIG (reference sequence). This CDR3 has 16 amino acids. Unmatched junction bases numbered 9, after V lost 1 base and J lost 6 bases. As DNA, the CDR3 is TGTGCCTGGAGTGCCCAGGGGGTTTATGGTAATTCACCCCTCCACTTT. Translating it yields CAWSAQGVYGNSPLHF.

This chain joins TRBV6-5 and TRBJ1-5, with TRBD1 matching 11 bases. Germline V CDR1 and CDR2: MNHEY, SVGAGI. There are 15 residues in the CDR3. Losses at the gene ends were 4 bases for V and 4 bases for J; bases not matched to a gene: 3. The CDR3 DNA is TGTGCCAGCAGTTCCGGGACAGGGGGTAATCAGCCCCAGCATTTT. As protein: CASSSGTGGNQPQHF.

In regard to this clone: The same CDR3 can be traced to other DNA sequences in this sample. The V and J genes are TRBV9 and TRBJ2-3; 9 nucleotides align to TRBD2. J was trimmed by 2 bases and V by 2 bases; bases with no gene match: 3. This CDR3 spans 15 amino acids. Germline loops: CDR1 SGDLS, CDR2 YYNGEE. Here the CDR3 reads CASSVGGGDTDTQYF. The CDR3 nucleotides read TGTGCCAGCAGCGTCGGCGGGGGGGACACAGATACGCAGTATTTT.

This sequence joins TRBV6-1 and TRBJ1-6; D perhaps matches TRBD1 (5 bases). The CDR3 consists of 16 residues. Trimming removed 3 bases at V and 4 bases at J, with 13 bases between. The germline V gene has CDR1 MNHNS and CDR2 SASEGT. The CDR3 coding sequence is TGTGCCAGCAGTGACGTCAGGGATATTTATAATTCACCCCTCCACTTT. Translated, it gives CASSDVRDIYNSPLHF.

This clone has a single count. The J gene is TRBJ2-3, the V gene TRBV28; the D is unclear. The CDR3 covers 13 residues. Germline V gene lookup returns CDR1 MDHEN and CDR2 SYDVKM. Trimming shortened V by 5 bases and J by 9 bases, and 15 bases separated the two germline ends. The CDR3 loop reads CASSTAQVLTQYF. The CDR3 DNA reads as TGTGCCAGCAGTACCGCCCAGGTCTTGACGCAGTATTTT.

The gene calls are TRBV7-2 and TRBJ2-3; the match to TRBD1 covers 7 bases. V lost 5 bases to trimming and J lost 5 bases; unmatched junction nucleotides: 13. Germline V lookup: CDR1 SGHTA, CDR2 FQGNSA. The CDR3 runs to 16 residues. DNA for the CDR3: TGTGCCAGCAGCCCAATAATGATAGGACAGGTAGATACGCAGTATTTT. Translated, it gives CASSPIMIGQVDTQYF.